This TCR beta chain was found in a study of T cell responses to AZD1222 COVID-19 vaccine. Study conclusions and caveats: No repertoire was sampled before or during the peak T cell response, only after it. There were vaccine-associated CD4 TCRs across spike, dominant at 160-218 and 743-854. Donors were largely white British and mainly female; clonal diversity was possibly underestimated. Among spike-specific TCRs, nearly half reportedly target unmutated variant regions.

TCRdb's copy holds only in-frame clones and misses some; the assay was immunoSEQ multiplex PCR. The sample lists about 120,000 clones; around 90% were seen once. Concerning this clone itself: Antigen specificity is unknown.

The CDR3 length is 13 residues. V lost 6 bases and J lost 1; bases outside the gene matches: 2. This chain connects TRBV12-3 or TRBV12-4 to TRBJ1-1; TRBD1 matches 7 bases. Source: peripheral blood, taken 28 days after the second dose of the MenACWY control vaccine. The receptor comes from an adult who received the MenACWY meningococcal vaccine as a control. The CDR3 loop is CASRGQWNTEAFF. The DNA for the CDR3 is TGTGCCAGCAGGGGACAGTGGAACACTGAAGCTTTCTTT.